Listed below are T cell receptor beta chains from one sample, sequenced in a study of blood T cell repertoires in COVID-19. TCRdb's copy holds only in-frame clones and misses some; the assay was immunoSEQ multiplex PCR. This table has over 250,000 clones, roughly 86% appearing once. The material sequenced was PBMCs or T cells enriched from blood (not recorded which). Receptor source: a woman aged 55-75 years who had recovered from COVID-19. Each CDR3 is given with its conserved first and last residue. The D gene is left open where the match is weak. Clone size is not always given. Where it is, it says once, few, many or a class for expanded clones.

j_call: TRBJ2-2; cdr3_length: 13; d_call: .; v_call: TRBV28; clone_size: few; cdr3_nt: TGTGCCAGCAGTACCGTCGGTACCGGGGAGCTGTTTTTT; cdr3_aa: CASSTVGTGELFF
j_call: TRBJ2-2; cdr3_length: 15; d_call: TRBD2; v_call: TRBV7-3; clone_size: .; cdr3_nt: TGTGCCAGCAGCCTTAGCGGGGGTTCCACCGGGGAGCTGTTTTTT; cdr3_aa: CASSLSGGSTGELFF
j_call: TRBJ2-3; cdr3_length: 17; d_call: TRBD2; v_call: TRBV5-4; clone_size: .; cdr3_nt: TGTGCCAGCAGCTTGGGGACTAGCGGGGCTAGCACAGATACGCAGTATTTT; cdr3_aa: CASSLGTSGASTDTQYF
j_call: TRBJ2-3; cdr3_length: 17; d_call: .; v_call: TRBV10-3; clone_size: .; cdr3_nt: TGTGCCATCAACCCGCTACCGGACTCGATGAGCACAGATACGCAGTATTTT; cdr3_aa: CAINPLPDSMSTDTQYF
j_call: TRBJ1-5; cdr3_length: 14; d_call: .; v_call: TRBV19; clone_size: .; cdr3_nt: TGTGCCAGTAGTATAGCTTATAGCAATCAGCCCCAGCATTTT; cdr3_aa: CASSIAYSNQPQHF
j_call: TRBJ2-2; cdr3_length: 15; d_call: .; v_call: TRBV9; clone_size: .; cdr3_nt: TGTGCCAGCAGCGTTTCGCAGGGGTACACCGGGGAGCTGTTTTTT; cdr3_aa: CASSVSQGYTGELFF
j_call: TRBJ2-2; cdr3_length: 14; d_call: .; v_call: TRBV10-2; clone_size: once; cdr3_nt: TGCGCCAGCAGTGAGTCGGCTCCCGCCGGGGAGCTGTTTTTT; cdr3_aa: CASSESAPAGELFF
j_call: TRBJ1-4; cdr3_length: 11; d_call: TRBD1; v_call: TRBV20-1; clone_size: .; cdr3_nt: TGCAGTGCCATCGACAGGGTTGAACTGTTTTTT; cdr3_aa: CSAIDRVELFF
j_call: TRBJ2-7; cdr3_length: 12; d_call: TRBD2; v_call: TRBV28; clone_size: few; cdr3_nt: TGTGCCAGCAGTTTAAGGACTAGCGAGCAGTACTTC; cdr3_aa: CASSLRTSEQYF
j_call: TRBJ2-6; cdr3_length: 14; d_call: .; v_call: TRBV5-1; clone_size: .; cdr3_nt: TGCGCCAGCAGCGTTACAGCTGGGGCCAACGTCCTGACTTTC; cdr3_aa: CASSVTAGANVLTF
j_call: TRBJ2-5; cdr3_length: 12; d_call: .; v_call: TRBV12-3/TRBV12-4; clone_size: .; cdr3_nt: TGTGCCAGCAGTTTTCTCGTAGAGACCCAGTACTTC; cdr3_aa: CASSFLVETQYF
j_call: TRBJ2-3; cdr3_length: 13; d_call: .; v_call: TRBV5-1; clone_size: .; cdr3_nt: TGCGCCAGCAGCTTGTATAGCGCAGATACGCAGTATTTT; cdr3_aa: CASSLYSADTQYF
j_call: TRBJ2-3; cdr3_length: 15; d_call: TRBD2; v_call: TRBV4-1; clone_size: .; cdr3_nt: TGCGCCAGCAGCCTTTTGGGACTAGCGGCAGATACGCAGTATTTT; cdr3_aa: CASSLLGLAADTQYF
j_call: TRBJ2-7; cdr3_length: 14; d_call: TRBD1; v_call: TRBV27; clone_size: .; cdr3_nt: TGTGCCAGCAGTTTATTGCAGGGGGCCTACGAGCAGTACTTC; cdr3_aa: CASSLLQGAYEQYF
j_call: TRBJ2-7; cdr3_length: 16; d_call: .; v_call: TRBV27; clone_size: .; cdr3_nt: TGTGCCAGCAGTTTAGGAAGGTTCGGACGGGAGAACGAGCAGTACTTC; cdr3_aa: CASSLGRFGRENEQYF
j_call: TRBJ1-1; cdr3_length: 13; d_call: .; v_call: TRBV6-5; clone_size: once; cdr3_nt: TGTGCCAGCAGGGCCTGGAGGGACACTGAAGCTTTCTTT; cdr3_aa: CASRAWRDTEAFF
j_call: TRBJ2-7; cdr3_length: 15; d_call: .; v_call: TRBV5-1; clone_size: .; cdr3_nt: TGCGCCAGCAGAACGGGACTGACCAACCTCTACGAGCAGTACTTC; cdr3_aa: CASRTGLTNLYEQYF
j_call: TRBJ1-2; cdr3_length: 18; d_call: TRBD1; v_call: TRBV7-9; clone_size: .; cdr3_nt: TGTGCCAGCAGCTCCGGGACAGGGGTACCGGGAGGGATCTATGGCTACACCTTC; cdr3_aa: CASSSGTGVPGGIYGYTF
j_call: TRBJ2-1; cdr3_length: 13; d_call: .; v_call: TRBV21-1; clone_size: .; cdr3_nt: TGTGCCAGCATCGGTCGGGAGGGGGATGAGCAGTTCTTC; cdr3_aa: CASIGREGDEQFF
j_call: TRBJ1-1; cdr3_length: 14; d_call: .; v_call: TRBV5-4; clone_size: .; cdr3_nt: TGTGCCAGCAGCCCGGACAGTATAAGCACTGAAGCTTTCTTT; cdr3_aa: CASSPDSISTEAFF
j_call: TRBJ1-1; cdr3_length: 13; d_call: .; v_call: TRBV7-9; clone_size: .; cdr3_nt: TGTGCCAGCAGCTTAGTTCCAGGCGGGAAAGCTTTCTTT; cdr3_aa: CASSLVPGGKAFF
j_call: TRBJ1-1; cdr3_length: 12; d_call: .; v_call: TRBV29-1; clone_size: .; cdr3_nt: TGCAGCGTTGGGTTGCAGGACACTGAAGCTTTCTTT; cdr3_aa: CSVGLQDTEAFF
j_call: TRBJ2-1; cdr3_length: 17; d_call: TRBD1; v_call: TRBV24-1; clone_size: .; cdr3_nt: TGTGCCACCAGTGACCCTTCCCGGGACAGGCATAACAATGAGCAGTTCTTC; cdr3_aa: CATSDPSRDRHNNEQFF
j_call: TRBJ2-1; cdr3_length: 17; d_call: TRBD2; v_call: TRBV7-2; clone_size: .; cdr3_nt: TGTGCCAGCAGCCTTTCGGGACTAGCGGGCTCCTACAATGAGCAGTTCTTC; cdr3_aa: CASSLSGLAGSYNEQFF
j_call: TRBJ2-2; cdr3_length: 12; d_call: .; v_call: TRBV5-1; clone_size: .; cdr3_nt: TGCGCCAGCAGCTGGGGGGCCGGGGAGCTGTTTTTT; cdr3_aa: CASSWGAGELFF
j_call: TRBJ2-2; cdr3_length: 19; d_call: TRBD1; v_call: TRBV5-4; clone_size: once; cdr3_nt: TGTGCCAGCAGCTCGACCGGGACAGCCAAATTTACGTCGTCCGGGGAGCTGTTTTTT; cdr3_aa: CASSSTGTAKFTSSGELFF
j_call: TRBJ2-3; cdr3_length: 16; d_call: TRBD2; v_call: TRBV28; clone_size: .; cdr3_nt: TGTGCCAGCAGTCCTGGGACTAGCGGGAGCACAGATACGCAGTATTTT; cdr3_aa: CASSPGTSGSTDTQYF
j_call: TRBJ1-3; cdr3_length: 13; d_call: TRBD1; v_call: TRBV5-4; clone_size: .; cdr3_nt: TGTGCCAGCGCTAGGACAGGGGGTGACACCATATATTTT; cdr3_aa: CASARTGGDTIYF
j_call: TRBJ1-2; cdr3_length: 13; d_call: TRBD1; v_call: TRBV5-4; clone_size: .; cdr3_nt: TGTGCCAGCAGCTGGACAGGGGGCGGTGGCTACACCTTC; cdr3_aa: CASSWTGGGGYTF
j_call: TRBJ1-2; cdr3_length: 13; d_call: .; v_call: TRBV6-5; clone_size: .; cdr3_nt: TGTGCCAGCCCCACGGAGGCGTCGTCTGGCTACACCTTC; cdr3_aa: CASPTEASSGYTF
j_call: TRBJ1-6; cdr3_length: 17; d_call: .; v_call: TRBV4-2; clone_size: .; cdr3_nt: TGTGCCAGCAGCCAAGAGGACACCTCTACCCCCACGTTGTCCCTCCACTTT; cdr3_aa: CASSQEDTSTPTLSLHF
j_call: TRBJ2-5; cdr3_length: 12; d_call: .; v_call: TRBV27; clone_size: .; cdr3_nt: TGTGCCAGCAGTTTAGACGGGGAGACCCAGTACTTC; cdr3_aa: CASSLDGETQYF
j_call: TRBJ2-7; cdr3_length: 15; d_call: TRBD2; v_call: TRBV5-1; clone_size: .; cdr3_nt: TGCGCCAGCAGCTTGTTACTAGCGGGAGCCTACGAGCAGTACTTC; cdr3_aa: CASSLLLAGAYEQYF
j_call: TRBJ2-5; cdr3_length: 17; d_call: TRBD1; v_call: TRBV4-1; clone_size: once; cdr3_nt: TGCGCCAGCAGCCAAGATCGGACAGGTTGGTGGGGAGAGACCCAGTACTTC; cdr3_aa: CASSQDRTGWWGETQYF
j_call: TRBJ1-2; cdr3_length: 13; d_call: .; v_call: TRBV3-1/TRBV3-2; clone_size: .; cdr3_nt: TGTGCCAGCAGCCAAGCCCAGGCATATGGCTACACCTTC; cdr3_aa: CASSQAQAYGYTF
j_call: TRBJ2-7; cdr3_length: 14; d_call: .; v_call: TRBV7-9; clone_size: .; cdr3_nt: TGTGCCAGCAGCTTCGGGGGAAGCTCCTACGAGCAGTACTTC; cdr3_aa: CASSFGGSSYEQYF
j_call: TRBJ2-7; cdr3_length: 15; d_call: .; v_call: TRBV5-1; clone_size: .; cdr3_nt: TGCGCCAGCAGCTTGGGTCGTGACAGAAACCACGAGCAGTACTTC; cdr3_aa: CASSLGRDRNHEQYF
j_call: TRBJ1-6; cdr3_length: 14; d_call: .; v_call: TRBV11-2; clone_size: .; cdr3_nt: TGTGCCAGCAGCTTAGTAGGGGTAGATTCACCCCTCCACTTT; cdr3_aa: CASSLVGVDSPLHF
j_call: TRBJ1-1; cdr3_length: 14; d_call: .; v_call: TRBV3-1/TRBV3-2; clone_size: .; cdr3_nt: TGTGCCAGCAGCCAAGGGAGGATTGACACTGAAGCTTTCTTT; cdr3_aa: CASSQGRIDTEAFF
j_call: TRBJ2-7; cdr3_length: 15; d_call: TRBD1; v_call: TRBV18; clone_size: .; cdr3_nt: TGTGCCAGCTCACCCATGGACAGGACCCCCTACGAGCAGTACTTC; cdr3_aa: CASSPMDRTPYEQYF
j_call: TRBJ2-1; cdr3_length: 15; d_call: TRBD1; v_call: TRBV13; clone_size: .; cdr3_nt: TGTGCCAGCAGCTTAAGCGACAGGGCCTTTATAAAACAGTTCTTC; cdr3_aa: CASSLSDRAFIKQFF
j_call: TRBJ1-1; cdr3_length: 15; d_call: .; v_call: TRBV5-1; clone_size: once; cdr3_nt: TGCGCCAGCAGCTTGGTTTCGGGGGGGAACACTGAAGCTTTCTTT; cdr3_aa: CASSLVSGGNTEAFF
j_call: TRBJ1-1; cdr3_length: 15; d_call: TRBD1; v_call: TRBV5-1; clone_size: .; cdr3_nt: TGCGCCAGCAGCCCCCAAGGACAGGGAGACACTGAAGCTTTCTTT; cdr3_aa: CASSPQGQGDTEAFF
j_call: TRBJ1-3; cdr3_length: 14; d_call: .; v_call: TRBV9; clone_size: .; cdr3_nt: TGTGCCAGCAGCACAGGTCTCTCTGGAAACACCATATATTTT; cdr3_aa: CASSTGLSGNTIYF
j_call: TRBJ1-1; cdr3_length: 14; d_call: .; v_call: TRBV5-1; clone_size: .; cdr3_nt: TGCGCCAGCAGCTTGGGGGCAGGTGGGACTGAAGCTTTCTTT; cdr3_aa: CASSLGAGGTEAFF
j_call: TRBJ2-5; cdr3_length: 12; d_call: .; v_call: TRBV29-1; clone_size: .; cdr3_nt: TGCAGCGTACGAACGCCGGGGGAGACCCAGTACTTC; cdr3_aa: CSVRTPGETQYF
j_call: TRBJ2-5; cdr3_length: 16; d_call: .; v_call: TRBV6-5; clone_size: .; cdr3_nt: TGTGCCAGCAGTTTCTATTTCAGTCGCGGGCAAGAGACCCAGTACTTC; cdr3_aa: CASSFYFSRGQETQYF
j_call: TRBJ1-2; cdr3_length: 12; d_call: .; v_call: TRBV28; clone_size: once; cdr3_nt: TGTGCCAGCAGTCCCCCGGGGGGCGGCTACACCTTC; cdr3_aa: CASSPPGGGYTF
j_call: TRBJ1-4; cdr3_length: 12; d_call: .; v_call: TRBV21-1; clone_size: few; cdr3_nt: TGTGCCACCAACAACCCAAGAGGAAAACTGTTTTTT; cdr3_aa: CATNNPRGKLFF
j_call: TRBJ1-2; cdr3_length: 11; d_call: TRBD1; v_call: TRBV30; clone_size: .; cdr3_nt: TGTGCCGGGGGACAGAACTATGGCTACACCTTC; cdr3_aa: CAGGQNYGYTF
j_call: TRBJ1-1; cdr3_length: 12; d_call: .; v_call: TRBV12-3/TRBV12-4; clone_size: .; cdr3_nt: TGTGCCAGCAGTTTCCGGGACACTGAAGCTTTCTTT; cdr3_aa: CASSFRDTEAFF
j_call: TRBJ2-3; cdr3_length: 15; d_call: .; v_call: TRBV18; clone_size: .; cdr3_nt: TGTGCCAGCTCACTCGAGGTGTGGGGCACAGATACGCAGTATTTT; cdr3_aa: CASSLEVWGTDTQYF
j_call: TRBJ2-1; cdr3_length: 13; d_call: .; v_call: TRBV5-6; clone_size: once; cdr3_nt: TGTGCCAGCAGCACCGGACTGCCGAATGAGCAGTTCTTC; cdr3_aa: CASSTGLPNEQFF
j_call: TRBJ1-2; cdr3_length: 15; d_call: .; v_call: TRBV6-1; clone_size: .; cdr3_nt: TGTGCCAGCAGTGAATTGGACAGAGGGGGTTATGGCTACACCTTC; cdr3_aa: CASSELDRGGYGYTF
j_call: TRBJ1-2; cdr3_length: 12; d_call: .; v_call: TRBV28; clone_size: .; cdr3_nt: TGTGCCAGCAGTCAAACAGGGTATGGCTACACCTTC; cdr3_aa: CASSQTGYGYTF
j_call: TRBJ2-3; cdr3_length: 13; d_call: .; v_call: TRBV2; clone_size: .; cdr3_nt: TGTGCCAGCAGGAAGACAGACACAGATACGCAGTATTTT; cdr3_aa: CASRKTDTDTQYF
j_call: TRBJ2-7; cdr3_length: 13; d_call: .; v_call: TRBV28; clone_size: few; cdr3_nt: TGTGCCAGCAGTTTAGACAGCCCCTACGAGCAGTACTTC; cdr3_aa: CASSLDSPYEQYF
j_call: TRBJ2-1; cdr3_length: 14; d_call: TRBD1; v_call: TRBV28; clone_size: .; cdr3_nt: TGTGCCAGCAGTCCCTATGGGACAGCTCGCGAGCAGTTCTTC; cdr3_aa: CASSPYGTAREQFF
j_call: TRBJ2-1; cdr3_length: 15; d_call: TRBD2; v_call: TRBV4-2; clone_size: .; cdr3_nt: TGTGCCAGCAGCCTCGGGGGAGGGTCGGTCCCTGAGCAGTTCTTC; cdr3_aa: CASSLGGGSVPEQFF